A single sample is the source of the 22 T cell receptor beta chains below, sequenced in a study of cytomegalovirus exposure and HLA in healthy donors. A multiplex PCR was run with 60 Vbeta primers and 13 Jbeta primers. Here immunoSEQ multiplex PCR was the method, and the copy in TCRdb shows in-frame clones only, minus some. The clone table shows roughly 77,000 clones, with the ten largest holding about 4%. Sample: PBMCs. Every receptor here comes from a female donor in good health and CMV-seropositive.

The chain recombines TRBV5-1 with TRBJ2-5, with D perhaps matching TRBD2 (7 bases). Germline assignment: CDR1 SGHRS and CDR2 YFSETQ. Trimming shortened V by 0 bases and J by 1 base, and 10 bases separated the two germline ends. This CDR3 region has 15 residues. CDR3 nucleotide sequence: TGCGCCAGCAGCTTGGGAGGGGGGGGCCAAGAGACCCAGTACTTC. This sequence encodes CASSLGGGGQETQYF.

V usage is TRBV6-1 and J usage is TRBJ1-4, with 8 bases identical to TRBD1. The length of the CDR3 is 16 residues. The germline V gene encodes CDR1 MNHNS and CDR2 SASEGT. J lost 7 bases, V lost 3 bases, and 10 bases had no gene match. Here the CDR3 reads CASSDRGTGHGEKLFF. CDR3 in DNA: TGTGCCAGCAGTGATCGAGGGACAGGACATGGTGAAAAACTGTTTTTT.

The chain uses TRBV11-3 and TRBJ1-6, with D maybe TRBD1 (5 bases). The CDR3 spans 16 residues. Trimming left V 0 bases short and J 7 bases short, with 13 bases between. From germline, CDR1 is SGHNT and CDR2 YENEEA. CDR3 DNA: TGTGCCAGCAGCTTAGAGCCAGGGCGACCCAATTCACCCCTCCACTTT. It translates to CASSLEPGRPNSPLHF.

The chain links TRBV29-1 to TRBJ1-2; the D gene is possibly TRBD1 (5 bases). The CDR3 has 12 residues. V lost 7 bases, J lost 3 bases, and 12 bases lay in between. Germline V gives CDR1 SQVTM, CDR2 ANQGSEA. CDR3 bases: TGCAGCGCCTACAGGAATGACTATGGCTACACCTTC. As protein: CSAYRNDYGYTF.

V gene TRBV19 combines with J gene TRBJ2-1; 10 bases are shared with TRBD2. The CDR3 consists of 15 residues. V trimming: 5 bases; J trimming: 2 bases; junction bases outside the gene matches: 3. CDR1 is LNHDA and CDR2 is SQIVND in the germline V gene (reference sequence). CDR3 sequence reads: CASSSSGRPYNEQFF. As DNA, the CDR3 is TGTGCCAGTAGTTCTAGCGGGAGACCCTACAATGAGCAGTTCTTC.

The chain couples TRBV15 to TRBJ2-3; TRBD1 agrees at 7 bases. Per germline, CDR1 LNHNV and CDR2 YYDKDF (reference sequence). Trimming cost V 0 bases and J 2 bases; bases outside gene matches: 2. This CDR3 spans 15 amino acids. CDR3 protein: CATSRDGTATDTQYF. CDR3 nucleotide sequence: TGTGCCACCAGCAGAGACGGGACAGCCACAGATACGCAGTATTTT.

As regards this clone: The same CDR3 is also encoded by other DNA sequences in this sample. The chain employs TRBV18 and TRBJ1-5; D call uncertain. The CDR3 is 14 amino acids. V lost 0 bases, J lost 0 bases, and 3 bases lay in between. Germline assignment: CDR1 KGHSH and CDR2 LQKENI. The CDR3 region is CASSPPYSNQPQHF. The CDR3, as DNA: TGTGCCAGCTCACCACCCTATAGCAATCAGCCCCAGCATTTT.

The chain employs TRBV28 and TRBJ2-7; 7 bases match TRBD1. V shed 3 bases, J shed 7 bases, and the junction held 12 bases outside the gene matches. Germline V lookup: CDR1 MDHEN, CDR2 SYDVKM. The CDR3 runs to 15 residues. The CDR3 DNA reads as TGTGCCAGCAGTTTTCCAATCCGACAGGGTGGTGAGCAGTACTTC. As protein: CASSFPIRQGGEQYF.

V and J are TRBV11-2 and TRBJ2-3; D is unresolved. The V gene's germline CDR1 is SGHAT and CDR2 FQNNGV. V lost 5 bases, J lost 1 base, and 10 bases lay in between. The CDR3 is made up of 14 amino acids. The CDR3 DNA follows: TGTGCCAGCAGCCGTCCCGGTGGCACAGATACGCAGTATTTT. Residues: CASSRPGGTDTQYF. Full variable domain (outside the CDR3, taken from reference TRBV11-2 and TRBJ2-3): EAGVAQSPRYKIIEKRQSVAFWCNPISGHATLYWYQQILGQGPKLLIQFQNNGVVDDSQLPKDRFSAERLKGVDSTLKIQPAKLEDSAVYLCASSRPGGTDTQYFGPGTRLTVL.

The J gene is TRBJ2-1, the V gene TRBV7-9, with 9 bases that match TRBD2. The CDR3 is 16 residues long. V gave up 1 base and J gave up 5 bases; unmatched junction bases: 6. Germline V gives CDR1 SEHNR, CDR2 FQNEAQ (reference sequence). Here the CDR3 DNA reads TGTGCCAGCAGCTTAGTGAGCGGGGGGCCCCACAATGAGCAGTTCTTC. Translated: CASSLVSGGPHNEQFF.

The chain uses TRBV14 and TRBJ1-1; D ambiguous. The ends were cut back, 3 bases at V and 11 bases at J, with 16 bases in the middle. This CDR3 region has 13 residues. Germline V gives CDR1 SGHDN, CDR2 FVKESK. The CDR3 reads CASSQMVTAGAFF. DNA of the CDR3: TGTGCCAGCAGCCAGATGGTAACAGCCGGTGCTTTCTTT.

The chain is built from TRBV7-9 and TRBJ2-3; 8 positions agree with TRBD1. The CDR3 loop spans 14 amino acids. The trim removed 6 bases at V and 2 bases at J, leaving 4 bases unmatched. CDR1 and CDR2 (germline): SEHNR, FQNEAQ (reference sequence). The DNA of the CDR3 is TGTGCCAGCAGGCAGGGGGCGACCACAGATACGCAGTATTTT. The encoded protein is CASRQGATTDTQYF.

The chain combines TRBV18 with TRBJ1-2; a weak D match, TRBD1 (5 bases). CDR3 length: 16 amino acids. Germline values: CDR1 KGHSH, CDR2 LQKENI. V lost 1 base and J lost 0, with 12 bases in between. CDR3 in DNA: TGTGCCAGCTCACCACGGTCACAGGTTTCTAACTATGGCTACACCTTC. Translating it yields CASSPRSQVSNYGYTF. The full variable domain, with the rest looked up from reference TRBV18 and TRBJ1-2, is NAGVMQNPRHLVRRRGQEARLRCSPMKGHSHVYWYRQLPEEGLKFMVYLQKENIIDESGMPKERFSAEFPKEGPSILRIQQVVRGDSAAYFCASSPRSQVSNYGYTFGSGTRLTVV.

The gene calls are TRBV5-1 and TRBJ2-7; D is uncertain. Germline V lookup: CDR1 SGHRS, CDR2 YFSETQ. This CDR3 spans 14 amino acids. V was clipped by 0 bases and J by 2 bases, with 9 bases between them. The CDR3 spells CASSLEQSTYEQYF. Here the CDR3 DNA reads TGCGCCAGCAGCTTGGAACAGAGCACCTACGAGCAGTACTTC.

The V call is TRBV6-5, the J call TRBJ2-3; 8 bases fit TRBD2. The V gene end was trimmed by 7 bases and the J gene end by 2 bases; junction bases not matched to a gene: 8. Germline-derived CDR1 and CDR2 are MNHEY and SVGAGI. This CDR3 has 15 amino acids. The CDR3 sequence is CASTYSGIHTDTQYF. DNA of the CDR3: TGTGCCAGCACCTATAGCGGGATTCACACAGATACGCAGTATTTT.

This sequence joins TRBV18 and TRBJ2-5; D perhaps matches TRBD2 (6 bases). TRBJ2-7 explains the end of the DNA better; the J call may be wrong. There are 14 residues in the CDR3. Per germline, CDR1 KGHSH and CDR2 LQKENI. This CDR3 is CASSPPARRGEQYF. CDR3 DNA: TGTGCCAGCTCACCACCGGCTAGGAGGGGCGAGCAGTACTTC.

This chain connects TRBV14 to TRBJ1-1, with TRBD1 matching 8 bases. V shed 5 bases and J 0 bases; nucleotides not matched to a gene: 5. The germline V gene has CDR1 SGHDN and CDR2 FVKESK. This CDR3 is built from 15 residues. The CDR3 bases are TGTGCCAGCAGCTCACGACAGGGGTTGAACACTGAAGCTTTCTTT. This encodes CASSSRQGLNTEAFF.

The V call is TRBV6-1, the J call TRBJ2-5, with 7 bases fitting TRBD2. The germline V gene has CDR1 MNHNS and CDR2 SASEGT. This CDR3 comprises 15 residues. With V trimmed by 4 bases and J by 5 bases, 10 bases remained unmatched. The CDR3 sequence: CASSAGTTGRETQYF. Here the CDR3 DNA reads TGTGCCAGCAGTGCCGGGACTACGGGGAGGGAGACCCAGTACTTC.

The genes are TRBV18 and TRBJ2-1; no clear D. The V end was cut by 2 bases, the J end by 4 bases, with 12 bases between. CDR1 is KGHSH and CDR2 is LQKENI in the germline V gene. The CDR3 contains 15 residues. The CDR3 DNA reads TGTGCCAGCTCACCATTCAACCGCGGATACAATGAGCAGTTCTTC. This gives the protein CASSPFNRGYNEQFF.

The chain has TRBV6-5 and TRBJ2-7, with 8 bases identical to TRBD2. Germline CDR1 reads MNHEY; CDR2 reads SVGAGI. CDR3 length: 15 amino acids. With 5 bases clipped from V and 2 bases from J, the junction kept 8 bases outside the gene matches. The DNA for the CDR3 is TGTGCCAGCAGTCACGGGCGGGGGGCAGCCTACGAGCAGTACTTC. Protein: CASSHGRGAAYEQYF.

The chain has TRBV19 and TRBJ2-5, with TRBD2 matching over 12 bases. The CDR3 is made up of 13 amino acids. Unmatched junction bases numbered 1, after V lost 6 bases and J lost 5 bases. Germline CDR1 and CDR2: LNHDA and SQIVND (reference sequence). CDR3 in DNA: TGTGCCAGTAGCCTAGCGGGAGGGGAGACCCAGTACTTC. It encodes CASSLAGGETQYF.

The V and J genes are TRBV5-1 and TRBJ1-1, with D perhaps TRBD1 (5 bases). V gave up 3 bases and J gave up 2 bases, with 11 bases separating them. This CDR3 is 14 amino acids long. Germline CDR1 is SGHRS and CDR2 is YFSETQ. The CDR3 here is CASSSGGVNTEAFF. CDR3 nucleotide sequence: TGCGCCAGCAGCTCCGGGGGGGTAAACACTGAAGCTTTCTTT. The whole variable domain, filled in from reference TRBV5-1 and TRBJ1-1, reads KAGVTQTPRYLIKTRGQQVTLSCSPISGHRSVSWYQQTPGQGLQFLFEYFSETQRNKGNFPGRFSGRQFSNSRSEMNVSTLELGDSALYLCASSSGGVNTEAFFGQGTRLTVV.